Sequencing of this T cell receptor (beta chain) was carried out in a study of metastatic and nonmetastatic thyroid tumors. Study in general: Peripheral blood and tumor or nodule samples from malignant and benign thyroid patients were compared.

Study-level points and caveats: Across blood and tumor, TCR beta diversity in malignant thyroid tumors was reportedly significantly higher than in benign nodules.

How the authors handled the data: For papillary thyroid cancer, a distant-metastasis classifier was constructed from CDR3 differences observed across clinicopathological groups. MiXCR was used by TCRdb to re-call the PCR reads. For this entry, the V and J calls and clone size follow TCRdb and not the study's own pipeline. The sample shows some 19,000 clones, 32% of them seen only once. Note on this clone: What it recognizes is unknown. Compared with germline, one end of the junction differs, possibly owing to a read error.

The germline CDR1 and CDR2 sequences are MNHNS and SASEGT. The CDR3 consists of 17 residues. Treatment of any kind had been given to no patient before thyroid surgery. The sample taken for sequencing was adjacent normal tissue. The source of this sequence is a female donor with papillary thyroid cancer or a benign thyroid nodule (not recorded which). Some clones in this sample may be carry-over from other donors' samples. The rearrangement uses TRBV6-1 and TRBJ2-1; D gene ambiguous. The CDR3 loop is CASPGGNTVAKNNEQFF. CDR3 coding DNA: TGCGCCTCCCCTGGCGGCAACACCGTAGCTAAAAACAATGAGCAGTTCTTC.